The sequence of this TCR beta chain was determined in a study of blood T cell repertoires in COVID-19 (dated by TCRdb to about 2020). Context from the whole study: Collaborator samples came from the United States, Italy and Spain and covered acute and convalescent phases of COVID-19. The material from the prospective study consisted of cDNA or gDNA derived from T cells, B-cell-depleted T cells, or PBMCs. The dataset comprised deeply sampled blood TCRbeta repertoires from subjects exposed to, actively infected with, or recovered from COVID-19. The repertoires were released in a freely available public database meant as a resource for research on the immune response to SARS-CoV-2. The samples were drawn from the first 160 participants of the ongoing ImmuneRACE study and from over 950 subjects provided by 6 global collaborators. Nearly every sample came with metadata listing a de-identified subject ID, COVID-19 status, age in years and sex. HLA class I and class II types, where available, came from metadata supplied by the sample provider rather than from assay-based typing. The full study reports these points: How much clinical and demographic metadata was included differed by source and by participant, and the metadata was provided uncurated.

The germline V gene specifies KGHSH as CDR1 and LQKENI as CDR2. At the junction V is shortened by 7 bases and J by 0 bases, with 21 bases in between. The CDR3 has 17 amino acids, counting the end cysteine and phenylalanine. Kept here is only the CDR3 DNA, which spans 51 bases and is read in frame from base 1. TCRbeta CDR3 regions were amplified from genomic DNA by means of the immunoSEQ Assay, a bias-controlled multiplex PCR. The paper's data handling went like this. The number of nucleated cells in each sample was estimated from the amplification of reference gene primers within the assay. To quantify the absolute abundance of each unique TCRbeta CDR3 rearrangement, sequence reads were collapsed and filtered. Productive Simpson clonality was computed per sample as the square root of Simpson's diversity index over productive rearrangements. In its TCRdb copy, this immuneACCESS table keeps in-frame sequences only and misses some clones. Where compared with another copy, unresolved V genes explain less than half of these, and the others have no known cause. V and J calls and clone size are copied from that table; D and trimming were computed from the DNA. This sample comprises about 160,000 clones, just over 85% of them detected only once. Roughly 3.5% of the sample is taken by the ten largest.

Comment on this clone: Its antigen target is currently unknown. Per-base qualities were not stored, and no clone one base away is much larger.

The collaborating institutions used their own protocols to collect whole blood in K2EDTA tubes. For TCRbeta analysis, collaborators shipped samples as frozen whole blood, isolated PBMCs, or DNA extracted from either of those sample types. Sample: peripheral blood. The sequence is built from TRBV18 and TRBJ1-1, with no D gene named confidently. This clonotype was sampled from a man in his 70s with acute or convalescent COVID-19. At the DNA level, the sequence is TGTGCCAGCTTATCCCGGGTCCAAAGTTTTATGAACACTGAAGCTTTCTTT. The resulting protein is CASLSRVQSFMNTEAFF.